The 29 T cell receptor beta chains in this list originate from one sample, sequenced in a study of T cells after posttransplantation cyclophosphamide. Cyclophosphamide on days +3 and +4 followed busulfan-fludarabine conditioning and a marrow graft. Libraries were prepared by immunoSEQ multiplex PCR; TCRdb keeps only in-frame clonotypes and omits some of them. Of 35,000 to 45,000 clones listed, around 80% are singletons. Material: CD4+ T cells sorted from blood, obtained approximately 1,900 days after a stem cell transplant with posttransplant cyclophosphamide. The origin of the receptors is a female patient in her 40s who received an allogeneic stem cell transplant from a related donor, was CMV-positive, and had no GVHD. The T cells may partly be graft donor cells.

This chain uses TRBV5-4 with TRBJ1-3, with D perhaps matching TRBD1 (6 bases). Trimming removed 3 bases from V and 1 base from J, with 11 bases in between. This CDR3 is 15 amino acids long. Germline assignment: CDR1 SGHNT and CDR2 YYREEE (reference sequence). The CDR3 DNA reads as TGTGCCAGCAGCTGGAAACAGGGATCTGGAAACACCATATATTTT. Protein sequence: CASSWKQGSGNTIYF.

As DNA, the CDR3 is TGTGCCAGCAGCTTCCAGGGGGCCAACGTCCTGACTTTC. It is translated as CASSFQGANVLTF. V and J are TRBV5-5 and TRBJ2-6; D gene ambiguous. Trimming left V 2 bases short and J 4 bases short, with 4 bases between. Germline assignment: CDR1 SGHKS and CDR2 YYEKEE (reference sequence). The CDR3 runs 13 residues.

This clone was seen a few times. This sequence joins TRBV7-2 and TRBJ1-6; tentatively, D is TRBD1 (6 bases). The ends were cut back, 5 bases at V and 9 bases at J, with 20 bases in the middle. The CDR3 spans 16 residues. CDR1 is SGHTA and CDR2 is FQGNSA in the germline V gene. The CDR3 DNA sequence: TGTGCCAGCAGCCACGCGGGGGGGGCCGAGACTTCACCCCTCCACTTT. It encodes CASSHAGGAETSPLHF.

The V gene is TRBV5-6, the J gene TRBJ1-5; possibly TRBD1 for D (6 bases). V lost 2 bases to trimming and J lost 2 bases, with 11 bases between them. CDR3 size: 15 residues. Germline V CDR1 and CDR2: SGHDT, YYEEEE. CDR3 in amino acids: CASSFSAGGNQPQHF. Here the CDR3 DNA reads TGTGCCAGCAGCTTTAGCGCAGGGGGCAATCAGCCCCAGCATTTT.

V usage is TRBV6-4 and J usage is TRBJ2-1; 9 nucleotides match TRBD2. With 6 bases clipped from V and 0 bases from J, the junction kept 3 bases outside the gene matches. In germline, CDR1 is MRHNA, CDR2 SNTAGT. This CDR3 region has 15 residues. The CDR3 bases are TGTGCCAGCAGCGCGGGGGGGAGCTCCTACAATGAGCAGTTCTTC. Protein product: CASSAGGSSYNEQFF.

CDR3 in amino acids: CATRRDTSYEQYF. The CDR3 DNA is TGTGCCACCAGACGGGACACTTCCTACGAGCAGTACTTC. V is TRBV7-9 and J is TRBJ2-7; weak D call: TRBD1 (6 bases). V lost 10 bases and J 1 base, leaving 14 bases between the germline ends. Germline V CDR1 and CDR2: SEHNR, FQNEAQ (reference sequence). The CDR3 loop spans 13 amino acids.

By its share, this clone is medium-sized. DNA of the CDR3: TGTGCCAGCAGCGGAAAGTTGGGACTAGCCACGGCCCAGTACTTC. This codes for CASSGKLGLATAQYF. The chain uses TRBV11-2 and TRBJ2-5; 9 bases are a match to TRBD2. The germline CDR1 and CDR2 sequences are SGHAT and FQNNGV. The CDR3 covers 15 residues. The V gene end was trimmed by 5 bases and the J gene end by 9 bases; junction bases not matched to a gene: 13.

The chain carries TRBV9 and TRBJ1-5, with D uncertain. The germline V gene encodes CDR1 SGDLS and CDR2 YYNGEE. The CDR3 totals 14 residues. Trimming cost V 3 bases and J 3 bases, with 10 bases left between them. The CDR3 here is CASSADGLNQPQHF. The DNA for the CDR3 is TGTGCCAGCAGCGCGGACGGACTCAATCAGCCCCAGCATTTT.

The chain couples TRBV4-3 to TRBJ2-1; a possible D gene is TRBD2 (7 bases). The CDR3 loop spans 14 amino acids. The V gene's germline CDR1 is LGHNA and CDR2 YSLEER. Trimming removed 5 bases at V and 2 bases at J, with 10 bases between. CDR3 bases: TGCGCCAGCAGCGTGGGGGGGCCCTACAATGAGCAGTTCTTC. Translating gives CASSVGGPYNEQFF.

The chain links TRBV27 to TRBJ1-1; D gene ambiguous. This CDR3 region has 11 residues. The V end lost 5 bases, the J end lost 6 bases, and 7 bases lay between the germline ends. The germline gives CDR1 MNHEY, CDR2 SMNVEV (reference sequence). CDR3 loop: CASSATPEAFF. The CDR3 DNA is TGTGCCAGCAGTGCGACACCTGAAGCTTTCTTT.

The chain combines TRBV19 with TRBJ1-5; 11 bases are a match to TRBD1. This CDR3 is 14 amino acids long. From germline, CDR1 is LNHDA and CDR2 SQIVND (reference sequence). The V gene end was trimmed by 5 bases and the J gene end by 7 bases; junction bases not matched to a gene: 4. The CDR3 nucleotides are TGTGCCAGTAGTCTACGGACAGGGGGCCAGCCCCAGCATTTT. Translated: CASSLRTGGQPQHF. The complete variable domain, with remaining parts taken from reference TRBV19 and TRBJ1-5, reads DGGITQSPKYLFRKEGQNVTLSCEQNLNHDAMYWYRQDPGQGLRLIYYSQIVNDFQKGDIAEGYSVSREKKESFPLTVTSAQKNPTAFYLCASSLRTGGQPQHFGDGTRLSIL.

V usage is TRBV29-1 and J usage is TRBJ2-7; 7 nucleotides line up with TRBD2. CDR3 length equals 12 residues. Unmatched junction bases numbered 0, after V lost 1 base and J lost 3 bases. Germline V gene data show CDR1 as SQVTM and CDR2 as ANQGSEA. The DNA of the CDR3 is TGCAGCGTTGAAGTAGCGGGCTACGAGCAGTACTTC. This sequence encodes CSVEVAGYEQYF.

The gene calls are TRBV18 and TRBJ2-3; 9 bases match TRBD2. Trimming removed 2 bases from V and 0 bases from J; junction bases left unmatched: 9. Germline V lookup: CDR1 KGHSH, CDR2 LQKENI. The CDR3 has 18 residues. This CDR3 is CASSPGSGGPTSTDTQYF. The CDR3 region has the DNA TGTGCCAGCTCACCAGGGAGCGGGGGGCCCACTAGCACAGATACGCAGTATTTT.

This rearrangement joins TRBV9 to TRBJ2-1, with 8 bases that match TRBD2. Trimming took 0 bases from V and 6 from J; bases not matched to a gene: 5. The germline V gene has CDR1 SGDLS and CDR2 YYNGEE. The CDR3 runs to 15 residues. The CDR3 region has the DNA TGTGCCAGCAGCGTAGGGAAGCGGGGGTCCAATGAGCAGTTCTTC. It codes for CASSVGKRGSNEQFF. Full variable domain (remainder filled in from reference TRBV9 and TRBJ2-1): DSGVTQTPKHLITATGQRVTLRCSPRSGDLSVYWYQQSLDQGLQFLIQYYNGEERAKGNILERFSAQQFPDLHSELNLSSLELGDSALYFCASSVGKRGSNEQFFGPGTRLTVL.

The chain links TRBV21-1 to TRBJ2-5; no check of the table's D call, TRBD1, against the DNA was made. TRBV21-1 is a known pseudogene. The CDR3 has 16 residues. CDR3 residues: CASSLRDRSYQETQYF. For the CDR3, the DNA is TGTGCCAGCAGCTTAAGGGACAGGAGTTACCAAGAGACCCAGTACTTC.

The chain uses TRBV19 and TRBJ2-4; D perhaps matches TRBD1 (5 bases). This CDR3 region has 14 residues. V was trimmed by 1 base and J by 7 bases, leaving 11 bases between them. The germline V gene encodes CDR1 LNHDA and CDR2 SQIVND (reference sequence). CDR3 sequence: CASSIAGQTNIQYF. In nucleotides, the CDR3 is TGTGCCAGTAGTATAGCAGGGCAGACGAACATTCAGTACTTC. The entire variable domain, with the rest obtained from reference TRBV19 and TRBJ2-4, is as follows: DGGITQSPKYLFRKEGQNVTLSCEQNLNHDAMYWYRQDPGQGLRLIYYSQIVNDFQKGDIAEGYSVSREKKESFPLTVTSAQKNPTAFYLCASSIAGQTNIQYFGAGTRLSVL.

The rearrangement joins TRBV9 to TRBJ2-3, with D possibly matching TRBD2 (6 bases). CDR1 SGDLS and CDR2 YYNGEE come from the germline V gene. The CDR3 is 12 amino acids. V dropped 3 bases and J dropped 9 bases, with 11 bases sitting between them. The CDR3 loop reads CASSAGDGTQYF. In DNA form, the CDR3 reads TGTGCCAGCAGCGCGGGGGACGGCACGCAGTATTTT.

As DNA, the CDR3 is TGTGCCAGCAGTAGAGACAGGGGATCCTACAATGAGCAGTTCTTC. This translates into CASSRDRGSYNEQFF. This chain connects TRBV28 to TRBJ2-1, with 8 bases aligning to TRBD1. This CDR3 is 15 amino acids long. V gave up 5 bases and J gave up 1 base; unmatched junction bases: 4. Germline V CDR1 and CDR2: MDHEN, SYDVKM.

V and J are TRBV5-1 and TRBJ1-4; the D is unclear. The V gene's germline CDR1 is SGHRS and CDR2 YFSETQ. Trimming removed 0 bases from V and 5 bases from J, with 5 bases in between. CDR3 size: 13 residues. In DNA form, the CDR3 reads TGCGCCAGCAGCTTGGCCGGGAATGAAAAACTGTTTTTT. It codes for CASSLAGNEKLFF.

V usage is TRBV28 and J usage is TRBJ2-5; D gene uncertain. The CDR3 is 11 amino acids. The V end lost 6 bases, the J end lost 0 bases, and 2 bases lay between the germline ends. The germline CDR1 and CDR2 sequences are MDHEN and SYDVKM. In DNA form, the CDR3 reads TGTGCCAGCAGCAACCAAGAGACCCAGTACTTC. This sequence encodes CASSNQETQYF.

CDR3: CASSFSPGAGNTIYF. In nucleotides, the CDR3 is TGTGCCAGCAGCTTCTCACCAGGGGCGGGAAACACCATATATTTT. V and J are TRBV7-2 and TRBJ1-3; D may be TRBD1 (6 bases). The CDR3 is 15 residues long. V was shortened by 3 bases and J by 4 bases, with 13 bases between the two germline ends. Looked up from germline, CDR1 is SGHTA and CDR2 is FQGNSA. Together with reference TRBV7-2 and TRBJ1-3, the CDR3 gives the full variable domain: GAGVSQSPSNKVTEKGKDVELRCDPISGHTALYWYRQSLGQGLEFLIYFQGNSAPDKSGLPSDRFSAERTGGSVSTLTIQRTQQEDSAVYLCASSFSPGAGNTIYFGEGSWLTVV.

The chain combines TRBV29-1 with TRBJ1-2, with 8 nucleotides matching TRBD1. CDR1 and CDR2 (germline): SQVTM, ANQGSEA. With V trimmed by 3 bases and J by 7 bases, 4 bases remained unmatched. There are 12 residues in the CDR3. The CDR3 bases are TGCAGCGTTGAGGCAGGGGGCCGTGGCTACACCTTC. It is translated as CSVEAGGRGYTF.

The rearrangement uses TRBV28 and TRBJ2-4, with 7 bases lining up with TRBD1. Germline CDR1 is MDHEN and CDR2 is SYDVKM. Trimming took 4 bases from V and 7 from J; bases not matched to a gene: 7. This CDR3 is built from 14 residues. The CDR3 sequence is CASSYRGLGNIQYF. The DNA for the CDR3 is TGTGCCAGCAGTTACAGGGGCCTGGGGAACATTCAGTACTTC. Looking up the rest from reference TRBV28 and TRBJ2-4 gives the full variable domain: DVKVTQSSRYLVKRTGEKVFLECVQDMDHENMFWYRQDPGLGLRLIYFSYDVKMKEKGDIPEGYSVSREKKERFSLILESASTNQTSMYLCASSYRGLGNIQYFGAGTRLSVL.

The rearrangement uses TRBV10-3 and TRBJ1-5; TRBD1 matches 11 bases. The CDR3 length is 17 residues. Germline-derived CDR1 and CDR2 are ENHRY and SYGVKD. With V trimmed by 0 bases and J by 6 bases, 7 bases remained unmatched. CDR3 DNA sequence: TGTGCCATCAGTGAGTCGGGGATTGGGACAGGGGGTCAGCCCCAGCATTTT. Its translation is CAISESGIGTGGQPQHF.

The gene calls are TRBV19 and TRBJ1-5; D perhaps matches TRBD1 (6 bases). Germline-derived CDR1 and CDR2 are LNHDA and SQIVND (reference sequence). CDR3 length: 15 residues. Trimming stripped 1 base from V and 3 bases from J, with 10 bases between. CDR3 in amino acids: CASSIGGGFNQPQHF. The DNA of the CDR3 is TGTGCCAGTAGTATAGGAGGGGGATTCAATCAGCCCCAGCATTTT.

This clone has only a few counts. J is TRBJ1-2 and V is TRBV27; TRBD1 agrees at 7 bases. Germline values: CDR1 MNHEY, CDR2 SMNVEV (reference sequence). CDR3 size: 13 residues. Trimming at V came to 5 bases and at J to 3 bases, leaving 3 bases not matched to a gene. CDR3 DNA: TGTGCCAGCAGTCTTACAGGGGACTATGGCTACACCTTC. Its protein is CASSLTGDYGYTF.

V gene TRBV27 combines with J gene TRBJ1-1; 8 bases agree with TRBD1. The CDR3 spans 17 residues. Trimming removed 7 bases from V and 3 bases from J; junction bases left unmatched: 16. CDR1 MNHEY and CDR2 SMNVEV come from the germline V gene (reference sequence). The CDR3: CASKTRTGYKSYTEAFF. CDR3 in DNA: TGTGCCAGCAAGACACGGACAGGGTACAAATCGTACACTGAAGCTTTCTTT.

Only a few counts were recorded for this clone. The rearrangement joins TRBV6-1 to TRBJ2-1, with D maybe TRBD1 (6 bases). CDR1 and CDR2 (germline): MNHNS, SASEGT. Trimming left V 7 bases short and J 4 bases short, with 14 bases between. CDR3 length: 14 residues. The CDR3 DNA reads TGTGCCAGCAACCCGGGGACACGTTACAATGAGCAGTTCTTC. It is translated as CASNPGTRYNEQFF.

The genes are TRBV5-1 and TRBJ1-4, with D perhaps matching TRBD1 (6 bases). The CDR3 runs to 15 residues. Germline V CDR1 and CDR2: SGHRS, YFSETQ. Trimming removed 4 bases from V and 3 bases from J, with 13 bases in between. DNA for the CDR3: TGCGCCAGCAGCCGTACAGGGTCGGCTAATGAAAAACTGTTTTTT. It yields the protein CASSRTGSANEKLFF.